This T cell receptor beta chain was obtained from a study of blood T cell repertoires in COVID-19. Study details: Italy, Spain and the United States were the sources of the convalescent and acute COVID-19 samples. In each case, the material was cDNA or gDNA derived from T cells, B-cell-depleted T cells, or PBMCs.

In the authors' methods: Reference gene primer amplification gave estimated nucleated cell counts. Libraries were prepared by immunoSEQ multiplex PCR; TCRdb keeps only in-frame clonotypes and omits some of them. V, J and clone size are taken as reported in that table, and D and trimming were inferred from the DNA itself. Of about 110,000 clones listed, roughly 88% were seen once; the top ten hold roughly 8.2%. The CDR3 extends over 12 amino acids. V lost 5 bases to trimming and J lost 8 bases, with 12 bases between them. Germline assignment: CDR1 SEHNR and CDR2 FQNEAQ (reference sequence). The TCR was taken from a woman at least 80 years old with active or convalescent COVID-19. The sample taken for sequencing was peripheral blood. This rearrangement joins TRBV7-9 to TRBJ1-2; D possibly corresponds to TRBD1 (5 bases). CDR3 in DNA: TGTGCCAGCAGCGTGGGGCGCTTGGGCTACACCTTC. It encodes CASSVGRLGYTF.